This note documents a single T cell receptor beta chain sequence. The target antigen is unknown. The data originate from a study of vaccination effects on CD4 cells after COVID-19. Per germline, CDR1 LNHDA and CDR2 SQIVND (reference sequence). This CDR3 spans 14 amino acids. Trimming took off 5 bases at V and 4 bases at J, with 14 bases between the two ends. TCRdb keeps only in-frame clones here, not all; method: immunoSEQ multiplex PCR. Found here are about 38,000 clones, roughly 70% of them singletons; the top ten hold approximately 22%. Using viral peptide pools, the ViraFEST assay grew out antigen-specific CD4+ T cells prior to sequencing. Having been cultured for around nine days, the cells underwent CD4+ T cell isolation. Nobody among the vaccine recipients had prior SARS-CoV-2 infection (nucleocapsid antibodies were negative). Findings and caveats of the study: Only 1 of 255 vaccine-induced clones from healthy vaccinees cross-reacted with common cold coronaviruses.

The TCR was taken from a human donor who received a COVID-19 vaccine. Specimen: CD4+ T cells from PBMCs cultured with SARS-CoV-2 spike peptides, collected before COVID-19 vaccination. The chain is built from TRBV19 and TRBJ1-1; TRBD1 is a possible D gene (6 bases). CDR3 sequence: CASSVQGRGTEAFF. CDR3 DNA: TGTGCCAGTAGTGTACAGGGAAGAGGCACTGAAGCTTTCTTT.